Following are 14 T cell receptor beta chains from one sample sequenced in a study of T cells in tumors after PD-1 blockade. TCRdb's copy holds only in-frame clones and misses some; the assay was immunoSEQ multiplex PCR. In the table there are roughly 49,000 clones, roughly 80% of which are singletons. Sequencing was performed on PBMCs, taken before anti-PD-1 treatment. The receptors originated from a human donor with basal cell carcinoma.

This chain uses TRBV5-6 with TRBJ1-2, with a weak D call TRBD1 (5 bases). CDR3 length: 18 residues. V shed 0 bases and J shed 8 bases, with 26 bases lying between them. The V gene's germline CDR1 is SGHDT and CDR2 YYEEEE. The CDR3 bases are TGTGCCAGCAGCTTGGCTTGGGATACCATACGCAGGGAATGGGGCTACACCTTC. Its protein product is CASSLAWDTIRREWGYTF. Drawing the rest from reference TRBV5-6 and TRBJ1-2, the complete variable domain is DAGVTQSPTHLIKTRGQQVTLRCSPKSGHDTVSWYQQALGQGPQFIFQYYEEEERQRGNFPDRFSGHQFPNYSSELNVNALLLGDSALYLCASSLAWDTIRREWGYTFGSGTRLTVV.

The chain recombines TRBV2 with TRBJ2-7, with D possibly being TRBD1 (6 bases). Germline V gene sequence: CDR1 SNHLY, CDR2 FYNNEI. V was clipped by 6 bases and J by 2 bases, with 17 bases between them. The length of the CDR3 is 15 residues. CDR3 sequence: CASSLMGHRTYEQYF. DNA of the CDR3: TGTGCCAGCAGCTTAATGGGACACCGAACCTACGAGCAGTACTTC.

In its sample, this clone was seen a few times. This sample also contains other DNA sequences that code for the same CDR3. V and J are TRBV28 and TRBJ1-1; TRBD1 might be the D (5 bases). Trimming removed 3 bases from V and 1 base from J, with 12 bases in between. Per germline, CDR1 MDHEN and CDR2 SYDVKM. The CDR3 contains 15 residues. As DNA, the CDR3 is TGTGCCAGCAGTTTGGGGTTGGGGGGGAACACTGAAGCTTTCTTT. It codes for CASSLGLGGNTEAFF.

The chain is built from TRBV27 and TRBJ2-5, with a weak D call TRBD1 (5 bases). This CDR3 has 13 residues. The germline gives CDR1 MNHEY, CDR2 SMNVEV (reference sequence). The V and J ends lost 5 bases and 5 bases respectively, with 12 bases between them. CDR3 loop: CASSPEGAETQYF. The DNA of the CDR3 is TGTGCCAGCAGTCCCGAAGGGGCGGAGACCCAGTACTTC.

The rearrangement joins TRBV30 to TRBJ2-1; D remains unclear. This CDR3 contains 15 residues. V was trimmed by 0 bases and J by 11 bases, leaving 20 bases between them. Germline lookup yields CDR1 GTSNPN and CDR2 SVGIG (reference sequence). The CDR3 DNA follows: TGTGCCTGGAGTGTAGGGTCAGGTAGTAGTAGTAAGCAGTTCTTC. Protein sequence: CAWSVGSGSSSKQFF.

The V gene is TRBV6-1, the J gene TRBJ1-1, with D possibly matching TRBD1 (5 bases). The germline gives CDR1 MNHNS, CDR2 SASEGT. V shed 0 bases and J shed 5 bases, with 10 bases lying between them. This CDR3 contains 14 residues. CDR3 nucleotide sequence: TGTGCCAGCAGTGAAGCGGTCGGGGCTACTGAAGCTTTCTTT. Translated, it gives CASSEAVGATEAFF.

The chain recombines TRBV10-3 with TRBJ2-4; D gene ambiguous. Germline CDR1 and CDR2: ENHRY and SYGVKD. Deletions cut 0 bases from V and 0 bases from J, with 6 bases between. The CDR3 contains 15 residues. The CDR3 spells CAISESGIAKNIQYF. CDR3 nucleotide sequence: TGTGCCATCAGTGAGTCAGGGATAGCCAAAAACATTCAGTACTTC.

By sample share, this clone is medium-sized. The chain uses TRBV6-1 and TRBJ2-2; tentatively, D is TRBD1 or TRBD2 (6 bases each). The germline CDR1 and CDR2 sequences are MNHNS and SASEGT. Deletions cut 1 base from V and 4 bases from J, with 10 bases between. This CDR3 has 15 residues. As DNA, the CDR3 is TGTGCCAGCAGTGAAGAGGGGGGTACCACCGGGGAGCTGTTTTTT. Its translation is CASSEEGGTTGELFF.

The J gene is TRBJ1-2, the V gene TRBV3-1 (or the pseudogene TRBV3-2); D is ambiguous. The CDR3 length is 14 residues. The V and J ends lost 0 bases and 7 bases respectively, with 12 bases between them. Per germline, CDR1 LGHDT and CDR2 YNNKEL (reference sequence). The CDR3 sequence is CASSQEGWGGGYTF. DNA for the CDR3: TGTGCCAGCAGCCAAGAAGGGTGGGGAGGTGGCTACACCTTC.

In this sample, this clone turned up a few times. The CDR3 DNA is TGTGCCAGCACTAGGCAGGGAGGATCGGAGACCCAGTACTTC. Translated: CASTRQGGSETQYF. The V call is TRBV6-6, the J call TRBJ2-5; possible D gene TRBD2, 6 bases. The CDR3 has 14 residues. CDR1 is MNHNY and CDR2 is SVGAGI in the germline V gene (reference sequence). Trimming stripped 7 bases from V and 5 bases from J, with 17 bases between.

The rearrangement links TRBV7-2 to TRBJ1-5; unclear D gene. The V gene lost 1 base and the J gene lost 11 bases, with 15 bases spanning the gap. The CDR3 consists of 14 residues. CDR1 SGHTA and CDR2 FQGNSA come from the germline V gene. CDR3 sequence reads: CASSLENGRGTQHF. CDR3 in DNA: TGTGCCAGCAGCTTAGAGAACGGACGGGGAACCCAGCATTTT.

The J gene is TRBJ1-5, the V gene TRBV5-6; 10 bases are shared with TRBD1. V was pared by 4 bases and J by 7 bases, with 11 bases of the junction left unmatched. The CDR3 runs 16 residues. Germline loops: CDR1 SGHDT, CDR2 YYEEEE. The CDR3 region is CASSPWGTGAGQPQHF. The CDR3 DNA sequence: TGTGCCAGCAGCCCCTGGGGGACAGGGGCGGGACAGCCCCAGCATTTT.

The chain is built from TRBV5-6 and TRBJ1-1; D gene unclear. Trimming took off 4 bases at V and 1 base at J, with 8 bases between the two ends. The CDR3 contains 13 residues. Germline lookup yields CDR1 SGHDT and CDR2 YYEEEE. Here the CDR3 reads CASSPNGNTEAFF. The CDR3 DNA follows: TGTGCCAGCAGCCCAAACGGGAACACTGAAGCTTTCTTT.

Only a few counts were recorded for this clone. The DNA for the CDR3 is TGCGCCAGCAGCTTGGTCCCCAGTAGATACTCTGGAAACACCATATATTTT. Residues: CASSLVPSRYSGNTIYF. The gene calls are TRBV5-1 and TRBJ1-3, with D unclear. The CDR3 is made up of 17 amino acids. Trimming took 0 bases from V and 0 from J, leaving 13 bases between them. Germline V gene sequence: CDR1 SGHRS, CDR2 YFSETQ.